The sequence of this TCR beta chain was determined in a study of CD8 T cells in ankylosing spondylitis (TCRdb year 2017). Describing the broader study: The study profiled T cell receptor beta repertoires in healthy donors and ankylosing spondylitis patients to find disease-linked TCR variants. The full study cohort comprised around 25 ankylosing spondylitis patients and roughly 110 healthy donors. Peripheral blood samples were taken, and synovial fluid was additionally collected from ankylosing spondylitis patients.

Concerning this clonotype: Its binding antigen is unknown. No per-base quality is available; no much larger clone lies one base away.

Study-level results and caveats: Blood from ankylosing spondylitis patients appeared to be characterized by a TCR beta motif made up of under ten highly homologous amino acid variants. Some TCR beta motif variants had previously been reported in synovial fluid and blood of reactive arthritis patients, which suggested common disease-initiation mechanisms. The disease-linked clones had a CD8+ phenotype and were found at relatively low frequencies in peripheral blood. Significant enrichment of the disease-linked clones was reported in matched synovial fluid samples from ankylosing spondylitis patients.

The CDR3 starts with the cysteine, ends with the phenylalanine, and has 15 residues. The entry retains the CDR3 DNA only, 45 bases that are in frame from base 1. Trimming takes 0 bases from V and 8 bases from J, and the germline ends sit 14 bases apart. The germline V gene (reference sequence) sets CDR1 to SEHNR and CDR2 to FQNEAQ. Sequencing used an Illumina HiSeq 2500. Quantitative 5'-RACE with molecular barcodes was the method used to prepare the TCR beta libraries. The authors processed their data as follows. Disease-linked TCR variants were identified with a new computational method built on a probabilistic model of VDJ rearrangement. TCRdb applied fastp at Q25 and MiXCR to the public reads, then kept only in-frame beta chains. Here each entry gathers all rows of one CDR3 protein and keeps the most common genes and DNA. TCRdb's processing, not the authors', yielded these V and J calls. The sample table holds around 94,000 distinct CDR3 sequences, of which around 8.5% were seen once. The ten largest clonotypes hold 30% of the sample.

This TCR came from a male donor with ankylosing spondylitis. Material: blood, either unsorted or a sorted T cell fraction (not recorded which). Rearrangement joined TRBV7-9 to TRBJ2-1; the D gene assignment is perhaps TRBD1 or TRBD2, with each matching 6 bases. The bases are TGTGCCAGCAGCTTAGCTCGGGGGCCAGGGGATGAGCAGTTCTTC. Its translation reads: CASSLARGPGDEQFF.